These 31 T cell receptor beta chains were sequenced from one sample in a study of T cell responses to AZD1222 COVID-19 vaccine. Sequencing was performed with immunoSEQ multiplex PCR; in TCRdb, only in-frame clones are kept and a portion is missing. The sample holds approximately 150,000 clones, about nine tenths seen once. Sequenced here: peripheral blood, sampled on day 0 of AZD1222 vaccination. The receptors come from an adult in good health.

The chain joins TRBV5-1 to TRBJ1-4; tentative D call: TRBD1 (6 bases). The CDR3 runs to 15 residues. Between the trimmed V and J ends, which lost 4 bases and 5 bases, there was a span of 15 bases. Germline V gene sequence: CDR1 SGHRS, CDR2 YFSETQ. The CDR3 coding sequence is TGCGCCAGCAGCCCACAGGGAGGATCCAATGAAAAACTGTTTTTT. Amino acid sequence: CASSPQGGSNEKLFF. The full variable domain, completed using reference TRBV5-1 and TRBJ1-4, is KAGVTQTPRYLIKTRGQQVTLSCSPISGHRSVSWYQQTPGQGLQFLFEYFSETQRNKGNFPGRFSGRQFSNSRSEMNVSTLELGDSALYLCASSPQGGSNEKLFFGSGTQLSVL.

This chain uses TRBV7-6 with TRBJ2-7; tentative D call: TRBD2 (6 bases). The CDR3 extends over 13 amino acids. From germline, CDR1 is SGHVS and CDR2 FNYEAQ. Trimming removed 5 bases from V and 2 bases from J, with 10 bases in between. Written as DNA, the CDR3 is TGTGCCAGCAGCCGGGACTTTACCTACGAGCAGTACTTC. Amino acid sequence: CASSRDFTYEQYF.

The CDR3 spells CASSLGVAGGNEKLFF. DNA of the CDR3: TGTGCCAGCAGTTTAGGTGTAGCCGGAGGGAATGAAAAACTGTTTTTT. This chain connects TRBV28 to TRBJ1-4; D remains ambiguous. Trimming stripped 2 bases from V and 5 bases from J, with 15 bases between. This CDR3 spans 16 amino acids. The germline V gene has CDR1 MDHEN and CDR2 SYDVKM.

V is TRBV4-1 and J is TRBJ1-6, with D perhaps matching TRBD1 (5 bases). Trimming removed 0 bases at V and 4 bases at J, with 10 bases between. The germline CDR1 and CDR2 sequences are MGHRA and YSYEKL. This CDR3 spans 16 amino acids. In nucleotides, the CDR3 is TGCGCCAGCAGCCAAGAACCAGACAGATATAATTCACCCCTCCACTTT. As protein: CASSQEPDRYNSPLHF.

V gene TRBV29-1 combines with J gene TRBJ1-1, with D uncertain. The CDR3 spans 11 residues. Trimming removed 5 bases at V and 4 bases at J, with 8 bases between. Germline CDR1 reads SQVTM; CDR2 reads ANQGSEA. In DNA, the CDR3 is TGCAGCGTTAGTAGAACCACTGAAGCTTTCTTT. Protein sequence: CSVSRTTEAFF.

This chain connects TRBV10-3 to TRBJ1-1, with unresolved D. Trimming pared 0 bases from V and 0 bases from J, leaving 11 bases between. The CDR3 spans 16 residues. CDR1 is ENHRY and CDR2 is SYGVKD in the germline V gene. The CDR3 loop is CAISESGGRLNTEAFF. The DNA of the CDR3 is TGTGCCATCAGTGAGTCTGGCGGACGATTGAACACTGAAGCTTTCTTT.

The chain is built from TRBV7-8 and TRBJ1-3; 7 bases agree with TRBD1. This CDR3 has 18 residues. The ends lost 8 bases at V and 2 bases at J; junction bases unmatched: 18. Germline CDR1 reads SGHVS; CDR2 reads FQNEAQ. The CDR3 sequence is CASVPPGGFGFAGNTIYF. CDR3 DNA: TGTGCCAGCGTCCCTCCAGGGGGATTTGGCTTTGCTGGAAACACCATATATTTT.

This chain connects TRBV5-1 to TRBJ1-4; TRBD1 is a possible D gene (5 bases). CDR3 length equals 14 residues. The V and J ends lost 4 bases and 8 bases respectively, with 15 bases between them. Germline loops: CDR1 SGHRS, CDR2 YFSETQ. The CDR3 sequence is CASSDLGAAEKLFF. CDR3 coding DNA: TGCGCCAGCAGCGACCTAGGGGCAGCCGAAAAACTGTTTTTT.

The chain's CDR3 is CASSLAASLGETQYF. The CDR3 region has the DNA TGCGCCAGCAGCTTGGCGGCCTCCTTGGGGGAGACCCAGTACTTC. V and J are TRBV5-1 and TRBJ2-5; D uncertain. The CDR3 runs 15 residues. Between the trimmed V and J ends, which lost 0 bases and 5 bases, there was a span of 14 bases. Germline V gives CDR1 SGHRS, CDR2 YFSETQ.

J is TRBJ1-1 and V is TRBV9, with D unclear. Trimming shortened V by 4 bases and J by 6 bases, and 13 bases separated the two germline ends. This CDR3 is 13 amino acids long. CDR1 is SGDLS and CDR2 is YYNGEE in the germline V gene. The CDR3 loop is CASSSSSVPEAFF. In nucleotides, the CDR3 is TGTGCCAGCAGCTCATCATCGGTCCCTGAAGCTTTCTTT.

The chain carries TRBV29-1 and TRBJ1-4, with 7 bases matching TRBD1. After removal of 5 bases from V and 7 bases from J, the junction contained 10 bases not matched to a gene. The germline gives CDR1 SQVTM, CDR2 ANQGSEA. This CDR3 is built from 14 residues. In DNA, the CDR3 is TGCAGCGTTCAAGTGTACAGGGGAGGTGAAAAACTGTTTTTT. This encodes CSVQVYRGGEKLFF.

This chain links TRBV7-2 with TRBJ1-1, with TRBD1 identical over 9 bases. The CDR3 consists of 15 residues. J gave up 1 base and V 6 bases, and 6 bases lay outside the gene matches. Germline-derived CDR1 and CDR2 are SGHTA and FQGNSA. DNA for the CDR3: TGTGCCAGCAGGGACCGGGACAGGGAGAACACTGAAGCTTTCTTT. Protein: CASRDRDRENTEAFF.

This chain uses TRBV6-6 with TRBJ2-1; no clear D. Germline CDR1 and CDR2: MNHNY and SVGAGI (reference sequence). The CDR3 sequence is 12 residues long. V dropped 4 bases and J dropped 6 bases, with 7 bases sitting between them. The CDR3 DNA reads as TGTGCCAGCAGTTCCACTCGCAATGAGCAGTTCTTC. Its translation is CASSSTRNEQFF.

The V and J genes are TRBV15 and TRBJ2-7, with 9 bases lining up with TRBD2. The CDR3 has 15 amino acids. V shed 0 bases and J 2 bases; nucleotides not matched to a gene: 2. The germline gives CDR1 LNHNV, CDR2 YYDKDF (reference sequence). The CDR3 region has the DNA TGTGCCACCAGCAGAGAAGCGGGGGGAACCTACGAGCAGTACTTC. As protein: CATSREAGGTYEQYF.

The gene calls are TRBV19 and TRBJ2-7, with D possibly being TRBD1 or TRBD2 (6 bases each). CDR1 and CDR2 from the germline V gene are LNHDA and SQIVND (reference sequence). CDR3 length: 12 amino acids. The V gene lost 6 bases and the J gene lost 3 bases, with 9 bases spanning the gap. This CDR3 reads CASSEGGYEQYF. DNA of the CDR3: TGTGCCAGTAGCGAGGGGGGCTACGAGCAGTACTTC.

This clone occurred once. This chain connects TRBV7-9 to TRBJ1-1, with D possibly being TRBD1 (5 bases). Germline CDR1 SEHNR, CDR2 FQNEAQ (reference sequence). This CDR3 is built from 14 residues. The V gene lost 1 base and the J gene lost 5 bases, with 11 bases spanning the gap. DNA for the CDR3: TGTGCCAGCAGCTTAGATTTGGGGGGGACTGAAGCTTTCTTT. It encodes CASSLDLGGTEAFF.

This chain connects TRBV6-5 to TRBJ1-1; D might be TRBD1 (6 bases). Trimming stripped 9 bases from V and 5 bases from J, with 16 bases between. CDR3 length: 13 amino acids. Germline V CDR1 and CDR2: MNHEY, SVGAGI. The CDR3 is CASSGGAKTEAFF. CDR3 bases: TGTGCCAGTAGCGGGGGGGCTAAGACTGAAGCTTTCTTT.

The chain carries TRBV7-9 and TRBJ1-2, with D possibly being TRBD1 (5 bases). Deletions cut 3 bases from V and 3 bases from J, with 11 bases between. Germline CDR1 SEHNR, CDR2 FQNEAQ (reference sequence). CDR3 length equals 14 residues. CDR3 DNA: TGTGCCAGCAGCTTCGGAGGGGCTCACTATGGCTACACCTTC. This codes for CASSFGGAHYGYTF. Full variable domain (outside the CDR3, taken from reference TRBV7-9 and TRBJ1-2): DTGVSQNPRHKITKRGQNVTFRCDPISEHNRLYWYRQTLGQGPEFLTYFQNEAQLEKSRLLSDRFSAERPKGSFSTLEIQRTEQGDSAMYLCASSFGGAHYGYTFGSGTRLTVV.

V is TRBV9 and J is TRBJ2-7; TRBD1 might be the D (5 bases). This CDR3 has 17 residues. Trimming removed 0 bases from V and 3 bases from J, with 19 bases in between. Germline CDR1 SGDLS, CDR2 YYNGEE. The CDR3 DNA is TGTGCCAGCAGCGTAGCGTCTGGGGCGGAAGCATTCTACGAGCAGTACTTC. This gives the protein CASSVASGAEAFYEQYF.

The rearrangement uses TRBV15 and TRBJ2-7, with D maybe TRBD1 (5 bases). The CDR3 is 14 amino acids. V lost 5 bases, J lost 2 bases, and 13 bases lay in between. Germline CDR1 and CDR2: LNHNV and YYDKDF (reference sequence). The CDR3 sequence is CATSSSGPAYEQYF. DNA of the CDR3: TGTGCCACCAGCTCATCAGGGCCTGCCTACGAGCAGTACTTC.

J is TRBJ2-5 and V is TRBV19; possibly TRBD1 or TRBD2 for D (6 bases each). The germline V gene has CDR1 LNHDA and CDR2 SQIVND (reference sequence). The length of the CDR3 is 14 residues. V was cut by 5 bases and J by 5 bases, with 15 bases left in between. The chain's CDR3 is CASSAMRGEETQYF. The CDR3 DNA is TGTGCCAGTAGTGCCATGAGGGGGGAGGAGACCCAGTACTTC.

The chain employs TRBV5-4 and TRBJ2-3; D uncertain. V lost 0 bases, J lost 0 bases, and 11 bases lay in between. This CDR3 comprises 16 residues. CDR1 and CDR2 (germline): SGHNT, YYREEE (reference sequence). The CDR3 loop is CASSLAGGYSTDTQYF. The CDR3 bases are TGTGCCAGCAGCTTGGCTGGTGGGTATAGCACAGATACGCAGTATTTT.

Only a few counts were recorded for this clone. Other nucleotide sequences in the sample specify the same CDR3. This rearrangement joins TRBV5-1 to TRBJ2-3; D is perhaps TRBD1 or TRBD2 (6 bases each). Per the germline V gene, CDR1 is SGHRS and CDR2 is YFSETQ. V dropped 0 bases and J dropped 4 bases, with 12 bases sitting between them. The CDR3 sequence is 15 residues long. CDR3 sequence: CASSLVGRGPDTQYF. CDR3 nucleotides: TGCGCCAGCAGCTTGGTTGGTCGGGGGCCAGATACGCAGTATTTT.

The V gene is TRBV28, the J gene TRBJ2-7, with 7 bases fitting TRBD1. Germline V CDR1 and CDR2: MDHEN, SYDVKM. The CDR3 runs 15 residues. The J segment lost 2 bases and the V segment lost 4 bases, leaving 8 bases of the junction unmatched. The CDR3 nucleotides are TGTGCCAGCAGTTCCCAGACAGGGTGGGCCTACGAGCAGTACTTC. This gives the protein CASSSQTGWAYEQYF.

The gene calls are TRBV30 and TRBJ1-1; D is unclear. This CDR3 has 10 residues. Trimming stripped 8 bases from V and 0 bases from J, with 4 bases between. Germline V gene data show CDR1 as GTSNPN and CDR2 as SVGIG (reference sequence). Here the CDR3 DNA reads TGTGCCGGCCTGAACACTGAAGCTTTCTTT. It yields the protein CAGLNTEAFF.

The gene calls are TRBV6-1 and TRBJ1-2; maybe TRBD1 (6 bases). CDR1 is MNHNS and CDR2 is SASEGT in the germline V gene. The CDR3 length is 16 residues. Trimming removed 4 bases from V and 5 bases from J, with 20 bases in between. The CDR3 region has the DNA TGTGCCAGCAGTGTATCTAACAGGGAGCCGGGGTATGGCTACACCTTC. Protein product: CASSVSNREPGYGYTF.

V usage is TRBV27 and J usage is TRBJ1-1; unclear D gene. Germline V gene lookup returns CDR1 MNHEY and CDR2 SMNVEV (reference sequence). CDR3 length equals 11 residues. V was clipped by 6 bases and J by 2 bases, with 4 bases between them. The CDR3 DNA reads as TGTGCCAGCAGGGGAAACACTGAAGCTTTCTTT. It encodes CASRGNTEAFF.

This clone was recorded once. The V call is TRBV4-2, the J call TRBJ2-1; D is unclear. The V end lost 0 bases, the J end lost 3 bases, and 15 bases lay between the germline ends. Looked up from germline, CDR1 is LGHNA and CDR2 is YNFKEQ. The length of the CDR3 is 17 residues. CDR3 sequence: CASSQEFSGPSYNEQFF. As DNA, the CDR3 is TGTGCCAGCAGCCAAGAGTTTTCGGGTCCCAGCTACAATGAGCAGTTCTTC.

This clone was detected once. CDR3 residues: CASSFVGTGIDGYTF. CDR3 sequence (DNA): TGCGCCAGCAGCTTCGTGGGTACCGGCATAGATGGCTACACCTTC. The chain carries TRBV5-1 and TRBJ1-2, with D uncertain. V lost 2 bases to trimming and J lost 6 bases, with 17 bases between them. The CDR3 has 15 amino acids. CDR1 is SGHRS, CDR2 YFSETQ, per germline. The entire variable domain, with the rest obtained from reference TRBV5-1 and TRBJ1-2, is as follows: KAGVTQTPRYLIKTRGQQVTLSCSPISGHRSVSWYQQTPGQGLQFLFEYFSETQRNKGNFPGRFSGRQFSNSRSEMNVSTLELGDSALYLCASSFVGTGIDGYTFGSGTRLTVV.

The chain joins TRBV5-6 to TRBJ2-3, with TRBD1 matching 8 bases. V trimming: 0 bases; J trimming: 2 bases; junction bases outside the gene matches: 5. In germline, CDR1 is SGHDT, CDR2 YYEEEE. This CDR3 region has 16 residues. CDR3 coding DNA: TGTGCCAGCAGCTTGGGTGTGGACAGGGTCACAGATACGCAGTATTTT. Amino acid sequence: CASSLGVDRVTDTQYF.

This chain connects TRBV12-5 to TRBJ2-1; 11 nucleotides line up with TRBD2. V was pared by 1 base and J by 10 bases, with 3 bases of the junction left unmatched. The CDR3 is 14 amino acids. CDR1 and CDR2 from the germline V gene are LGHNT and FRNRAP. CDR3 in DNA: TGTGCTAGTGGTTTGGAACTAGCGGGAGACGAGCAGTTCTTC. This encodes CASGLELAGDEQFF.